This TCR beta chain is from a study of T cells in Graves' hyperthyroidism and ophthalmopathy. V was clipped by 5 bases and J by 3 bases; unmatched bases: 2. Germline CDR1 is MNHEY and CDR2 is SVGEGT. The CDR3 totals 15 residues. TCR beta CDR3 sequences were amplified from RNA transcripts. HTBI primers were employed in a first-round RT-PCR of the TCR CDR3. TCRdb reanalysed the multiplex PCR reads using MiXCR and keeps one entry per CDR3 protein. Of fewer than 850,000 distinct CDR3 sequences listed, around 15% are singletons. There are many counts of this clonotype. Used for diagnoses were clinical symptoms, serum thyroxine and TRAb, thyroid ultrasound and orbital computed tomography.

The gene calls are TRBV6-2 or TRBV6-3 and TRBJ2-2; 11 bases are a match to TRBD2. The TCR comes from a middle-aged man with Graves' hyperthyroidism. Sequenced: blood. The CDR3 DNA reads TGTGCCAGCAGTGCGGGACTAGCGGACACCGGGGAGCTGTTTTTT. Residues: CASSAGLADTGELFF.